The 13 T cell receptor beta chains listed next were all sequenced from one sample in a study of T-cell reconstitution after alpha-beta-depleted transplantation in children. For TCRbeta, the library was prepared with unique molecular identifiers. TCRdb ran MiXCR on the PCR reads and lists one entry per CDR3 protein. The data show around 210,000 distinct CDR3 sequences, about 7% seen once. Sequencing used PBMCs, obtained before TCRalphabeta/CD19-depleted stem cell transplant. The receptors stem from a boy aged 2 to 10 with acute lymphoblastic leukemia, due to receive a stem cell transplant.

This clonotype has ten or more counts. The chain joins TRBV3-1 to TRBJ2-5; D is uncertain. The germline V and J ends were trimmed by 4 bases and 6 bases, with 9 bases remaining between them. Germline V CDR1 and CDR2: LGHDT, YNNKEL (reference sequence). There are 12 residues in the CDR3. The CDR3 sequence is CASSPLMQTQYF. The CDR3 DNA follows: TGTGCCAGCAGCCCTCTGATGCAGACCCAGTACTTC.

This clonotype was observed at least ten times. This chain links TRBV4-2 with TRBJ2-2; perhaps TRBD1 as D (5 bases). V lost 4 bases to trimming and J lost 6 bases, with 15 bases between them. The length of the CDR3 is 15 residues. Germline CDR1 LGHNA, CDR2 YNFKEQ. CDR3 in DNA: TGTGCCAGCAGCCGAGATCCAGGGTGGTCCGGGGAGCTGTTTTTT. Translating it yields CASSRDPGWSGELFF.

J is TRBJ2-7 and V is TRBV3-1; 10 nucleotides match TRBD2. Germline loops: CDR1 LGHDT, CDR2 YNNKEL (reference sequence). The CDR3 has 15 amino acids. The junction had 8 bases not matched to a gene; V was cut back by 3 bases and J by 6 bases. CDR3: CASSQSSGGFFEQYF. For the CDR3, the DNA is TGTGCCAGCAGCCAGAGTAGCGGGGGGTTCTTCGAGCAGTACTTC.

This rearrangement joins TRBV20-1 to TRBJ2-7; D possibly corresponds to TRBD2 (6 bases). Trimming pared 1 base from V and 5 bases from J, leaving 18 bases between. Germline CDR1 is DFQATT and CDR2 is SNEGSKA (reference sequence). This CDR3 is 15 amino acids long. The CDR3 sequence: CSARGDRTTPNEQYF. Here the CDR3 DNA reads TGCAGTGCTAGAGGGGACCGGACTACCCCCAACGAGCAGTACTTC.

This clonotype was recorded at least ten times. The chain recombines TRBV7-2 with TRBJ2-1; D perhaps matches TRBD1 (5 bases). The CDR3 extends over 14 amino acids. The V and J ends lost 5 bases and 3 bases respectively, with 11 bases between them. Per the germline V gene, CDR1 is SGHTA and CDR2 is FQGNSA. DNA of the CDR3: TGTGCCAGCAGCCCATACGACAGCTACAATGAGCAGTTCTTC. Translation: CASSPYDSYNEQFF.

This clonotype was seen many times. V is TRBV12-3 or TRBV12-4 and J is TRBJ1-1, with D unresolved. Trimming stripped 7 bases from V and 1 base from J, with 7 bases between. The length of the CDR3 is 12 residues. The CDR3 nucleotides read TGTGCCAGCACCCGGGGGAACACTGAAGCTTTCTTT. Translation: CASTRGNTEAFF.

This clonotype has at least ten counts. This chain links TRBV6-2 or TRBV6-3 with TRBJ2-1; D not certain. Deletions cut 9 bases from V and 8 bases from J, with 17 bases between. The length of the CDR3 is 13 residues. CDR1 is MNHEY and CDR2 is SVGEGT in the germline V gene. Written as DNA, the CDR3 is TGTGCCAGTGCTAGTATCGACAAGGATGAGCAGTTCTTC. It is translated as CASASIDKDEQFF.

The sample holds many counts of this clonotype. The chain employs TRBV6-5 and TRBJ1-1; D call uncertain. Germline V gene lookup returns CDR1 MNHEY and CDR2 SVGAGI. V lost 7 bases and J 3 bases, leaving 15 bases between the germline ends. The CDR3 has 14 residues. The CDR3 reads CASTTTQRDTEAFF. Written as DNA, the CDR3 is TGTGCCAGCACCACGACACAGCGGGACACTGAAGCTTTCTTT.

The table lists this clonotype with many counts. The CDR3: CSVGQVSYEQYF. The CDR3 coding sequence is TGCAGCGTTGGACAGGTCTCCTACGAGCAGTACTTC. The V and J genes are TRBV29-1 and TRBJ2-7; D perhaps matches TRBD1 (6 bases). From germline, CDR1 is SQVTM and CDR2 ANQGSEA. The V end lost 4 bases, the J end lost 0 bases, and 7 bases lay between the germline ends. This CDR3 is 12 amino acids long.

The CDR3: CASSYFQQGSTDTQYF. In nucleotides, the CDR3 is TGTGCCAGCAGTTACTTTCAGCAGGGGAGCACAGATACGCAGTATTTT. V is TRBV6-5 and J is TRBJ2-3; D is possibly TRBD1 (6 bases). Between the trimmed V and J ends, which lost 1 base and 0 bases, there was a span of 11 bases. The CDR3 is made up of 16 amino acids. From germline, CDR1 is MNHEY and CDR2 SVGAGI.

This clonotype was seen ten or more times. CDR3 sequence (DNA): TGTGCCAGCAGCAAGTCGACAACTAATGAAAAACTGTTTTTT. Protein product: CASSKSTTNEKLFF. The V gene is TRBV28, the J gene TRBJ1-4; no clear D. V was trimmed by 6 bases and J by 0 bases, leaving 8 bases between them. Germline loops: CDR1 MDHEN, CDR2 SYDVKM. The CDR3 is made up of 14 amino acids.

This clonotype appeared many times. The chain is built from TRBV5-5 and TRBJ2-7; no definite D call. Germline V gene data show CDR1 as SGHKS and CDR2 as YYEKEE (reference sequence). The germline V and J ends were trimmed by 4 bases and 6 bases, with 17 bases remaining between them. This CDR3 region has 14 residues. The CDR3 loop is CASSLMRQTVEQYF. The CDR3 nucleotides are TGTGCCAGCAGCCTTATGCGGCAGACCGTCGAGCAGTACTTC.

The chain is built from TRBV4-1 and TRBJ1-2, with TRBD1 matching 8 bases. This CDR3 is 15 amino acids long. From germline, CDR1 is MGHRA and CDR2 YSYEKL. The J segment lost 3 bases and the V segment lost 0 bases, leaving 3 bases of the junction unmatched. The CDR3 DNA reads TGCGCCAGCAGCCAAGAGTTGGGACAGGACTATGGCTACACCTTC. Its protein is CASSQELGQDYGYTF.